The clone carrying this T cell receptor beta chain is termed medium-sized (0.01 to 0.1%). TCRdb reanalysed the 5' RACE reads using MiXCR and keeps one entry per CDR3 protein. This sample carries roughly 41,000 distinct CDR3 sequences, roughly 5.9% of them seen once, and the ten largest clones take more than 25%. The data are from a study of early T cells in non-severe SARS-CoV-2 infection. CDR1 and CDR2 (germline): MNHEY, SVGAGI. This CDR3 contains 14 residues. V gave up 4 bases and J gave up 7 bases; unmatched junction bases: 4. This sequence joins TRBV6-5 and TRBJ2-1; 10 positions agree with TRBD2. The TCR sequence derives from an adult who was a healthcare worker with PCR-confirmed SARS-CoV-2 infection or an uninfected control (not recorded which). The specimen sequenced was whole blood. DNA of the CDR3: TGTGCCAGCAGTTGGACTAGCGGTCCTAATGAGCAGTTCTTC. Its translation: CASSWTSGPNEQFF.